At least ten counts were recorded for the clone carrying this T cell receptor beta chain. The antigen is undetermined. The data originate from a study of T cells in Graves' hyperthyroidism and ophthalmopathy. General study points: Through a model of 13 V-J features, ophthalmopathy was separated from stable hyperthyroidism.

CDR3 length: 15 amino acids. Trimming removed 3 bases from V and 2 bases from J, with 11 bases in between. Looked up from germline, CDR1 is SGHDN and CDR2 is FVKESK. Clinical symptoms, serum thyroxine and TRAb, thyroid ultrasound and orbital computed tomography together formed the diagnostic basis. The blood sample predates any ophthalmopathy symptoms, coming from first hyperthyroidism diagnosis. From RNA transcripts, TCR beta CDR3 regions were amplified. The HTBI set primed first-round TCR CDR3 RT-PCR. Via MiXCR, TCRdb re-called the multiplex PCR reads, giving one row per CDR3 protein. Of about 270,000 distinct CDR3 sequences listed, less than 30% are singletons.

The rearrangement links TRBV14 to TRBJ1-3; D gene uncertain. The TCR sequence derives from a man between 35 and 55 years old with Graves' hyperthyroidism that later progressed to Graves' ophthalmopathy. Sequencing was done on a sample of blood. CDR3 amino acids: CASSHAGRTGNTIYF. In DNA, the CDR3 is TGTGCCAGCAGCCATGCGGGTCGAACTGGAAACACCATATATTTT.